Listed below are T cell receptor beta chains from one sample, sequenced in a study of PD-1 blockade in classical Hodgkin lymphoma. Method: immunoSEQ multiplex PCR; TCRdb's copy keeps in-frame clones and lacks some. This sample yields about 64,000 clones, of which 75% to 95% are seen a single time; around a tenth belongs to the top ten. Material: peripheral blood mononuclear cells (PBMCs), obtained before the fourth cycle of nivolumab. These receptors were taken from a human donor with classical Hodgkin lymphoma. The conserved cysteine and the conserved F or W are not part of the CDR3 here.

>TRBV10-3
AISNSNQPQH
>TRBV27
ASSFRATYNEQF
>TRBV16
ASSHLGQVNEKLF
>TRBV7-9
ASSLEGLGHIYGYT
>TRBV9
ASSVRSSALAGVPDTQY
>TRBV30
AWSVIGRVGNTIY
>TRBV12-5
ASGLDTDRIYGYT
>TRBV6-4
ASSELGLTSPLH
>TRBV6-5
ASSYGQGGYEQY
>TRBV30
AWTGGTSGEETQY
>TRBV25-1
ASSVAGVNYEQY
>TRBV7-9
ARDRVGSSGNTIY
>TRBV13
ASSLEQGDYYGYT
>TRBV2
ASSGFHGDTIY
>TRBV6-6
ASVVGQGAYEQY
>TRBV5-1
ASSLVGSDSGNTIY
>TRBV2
ASSRTSGGVLPRTDTQY
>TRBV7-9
ASSRPGGSEAF
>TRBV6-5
ASSVGGRDYGYT
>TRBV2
ASRPGGAGNTIY
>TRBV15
ATSRDFTDRGGNTIY